A single sample is the source of the 15 T cell receptor beta chains below, sequenced in a study of blood T cell repertoires in COVID-19. Repertoires were generated with immunoSEQ multiplex PCR, while TCRdb's copy carries only in-frame clones and drops some. This table holds fewer than 110,000 clones, about four fifths found once. The sequenced sample was peripheral blood. These receptors originate from a human donor in a cohort sampled during active COVID-19.

The chain combines TRBV2 with TRBJ1-4; TRBD1 matches 9 bases. CDR1 and CDR2 (germline): SNHLY, FYNNEI. This CDR3 has 15 residues. V was clipped by 2 bases and J by 5 bases; unmatched bases: 3. The CDR3 sequence is CASSELTGGNEKLFF. In nucleotides, the CDR3 is TGTGCCAGCAGTGAATTGACAGGGGGAAATGAAAAACTGTTTTTT.

This chain links TRBV6-2 or TRBV6-3 with TRBJ1-5; 8 bases are shared with TRBD1. This CDR3 has 17 amino acids. The germline V gene encodes CDR1 MNHEY and CDR2 SVGEGT. With V trimmed by 6 bases and J by 2 bases, 12 bases remained unmatched. CDR3 sequence (DNA): TGTGCCAGCAGCCGAGCCGGGACAGGTAATCGCAATCAGCCCCAGCATTTT. It yields the protein CASSRAGTGNRNQPQHF.

V gene TRBV3-1 (or the pseudogene TRBV3-2) combines with J gene TRBJ2-3; 9 bases line up with TRBD2. The junction had 7 bases not matched to a gene; V was cut back by 1 base and J by 2 bases. Per the germline V gene, CDR1 is LGHDT and CDR2 is YNNKEL (reference sequence). The length of the CDR3 is 17 residues. CDR3 DNA sequence: TGTGCCAGCAGCCAAGTGCCGACTAGCGGTAACACAGATACGCAGTATTTT. It codes for CASSQVPTSGNTDTQYF.

DNA for the CDR3: TGTGCCAGCAGCCCTGACAGGATCGGTCAGCCCCAGCATTTT. Residues: CASSPDRIGQPQHF. This chain links TRBV9 with TRBJ1-5; TRBD1 might be the D (6 bases). CDR3 length equals 14 residues. The germline gives CDR1 SGDLS, CDR2 YYNGEE. V lost 4 bases and J lost 6, with 14 bases in between.

The chain recombines TRBV10-3 with TRBJ2-5, with D possibly being TRBD2 (5 bases). The CDR3 length is 15 residues. Trimming took off 3 bases at V and 5 bases at J, with 16 bases between the two ends. Germline values: CDR1 ENHRY, CDR2 SYGVKD. CDR3 residues: CAISDGESGGETQYF. DNA of the CDR3: TGTGCCATCAGTGACGGGGAGAGTGGAGGTGAGACCCAGTACTTC.

The V and J genes are TRBV5-1 and TRBJ2-1; 14 bases are a match to TRBD2. This CDR3 region has 16 residues. J gave up 10 bases and V 4 bases, and 10 bases lay outside the gene matches. Germline V lookup: CDR1 SGHRS, CDR2 YFSETQ. The DNA of the CDR3 is TGCGCCAGCAGCCCCTTAGGGACTAGCGGGAGCTCGGAGCAGTTCTTC. Residues: CASSPLGTSGSSEQFF.

CDR3 nucleotide sequence: TGCGCCAGCAGCTTGGCGCTGGAGGATGGCTACACCTTC. It yields the protein CASSLALEDGYTF. The chain carries TRBV5-1 and TRBJ1-2; D not resolved. CDR3 size: 13 residues. V was pared by 0 bases and J by 6 bases, with 9 bases between. Germline CDR1 and CDR2: SGHRS and YFSETQ.

The rearrangement links TRBV9 to TRBJ2-3; 9 bases are shared with TRBD2. The V and J ends lost 3 bases and 4 bases, in that order; junction bases with no gene match: 9. The CDR3 has 16 amino acids. Germline CDR1 reads SGDLS; CDR2 reads YYNGEE. CDR3 coding DNA: TGTGCCAGCAGCGCCGTGAGTAGCGGGAGCTCAGATACGCAGTATTTT. Translation gives CASSAVSSGSSDTQYF.

This rearrangement joins TRBV5-5 to TRBJ1-2; TRBD1 is a possible D gene (5 bases). Trimming took 1 base from V and 4 from J, leaving 11 bases between them. Germline-derived CDR1 and CDR2 are SGHKS and YYEKEE (reference sequence). The CDR3 loop spans 14 amino acids. CDR3 nucleotide sequence: TGTGCCAGCAGCTTGTCCGGGGACTTCTATGGCTACACCTTC. It is translated as CASSLSGDFYGYTF.

The J gene is TRBJ2-3, the V gene TRBV27; D is perhaps TRBD2 (5 bases). The CDR3 is 15 amino acids. The germline V and J ends were trimmed by 3 bases and 0 bases, with 10 bases remaining between them. CDR1 and CDR2 from the germline V gene are MNHEY and SMNVEV (reference sequence). The CDR3 DNA is TGTGCCAGCAGTTTGAGGGCCCTAAGCACAGATACGCAGTATTTT. Amino acid sequence: CASSLRALSTDTQYF.

The rearrangement links TRBV19 to TRBJ1-2; D unclear. This CDR3 spans 15 amino acids. Germline CDR1 LNHDA, CDR2 SQIVND (reference sequence). Trimming left V 5 bases short and J 1 base short, with 14 bases between. In DNA, the CDR3 is TGTGCCAGTAGTGCACCCTTCCCGGGTAACTATGGCTACACCTTC. Translating it yields CASSAPFPGNYGYTF.

V usage is TRBV27 and J usage is TRBJ1-2; 7 bases line up with TRBD1. Germline CDR1 is MNHEY and CDR2 is SMNVEV (reference sequence). Unmatched junction bases numbered 4, after V lost 6 bases and J lost 0 bases. The CDR3 covers 14 residues. The CDR3 DNA reads as TGTGCCAGCAGACCGGGACAGACTAACTATGGCTACACCTTC. Amino acids: CASRPGQTNYGYTF.

V usage is TRBV18 and J usage is TRBJ2-5, with D possibly being TRBD1 (6 bases). The V end was cut by 3 bases, the J end by 2 bases, with 13 bases between. Germline V lookup: CDR1 KGHSH, CDR2 LQKENI. The length of the CDR3 is 15 residues. The CDR3 nucleotides read TGTGCCAGCTCACCCGACAGGATCTTACAAGAGACCCAGTACTTC. This gives the protein CASSPDRILQETQYF.

There are a few counts of this clone. The V gene is TRBV6-5, the J gene TRBJ1-6, with unresolved D. V gave up 5 bases and J gave up 3 bases, with 11 bases separating them. Per the germline V gene, CDR1 is MNHEY and CDR2 is SVGAGI. This CDR3 spans 15 amino acids. The DNA of the CDR3 is TGTGCCAGCAGTCCCCAGACTCTCTATAATTCACCCCTCCACTTT. This sequence encodes CASSPQTLYNSPLHF.

The V call is TRBV28, the J call TRBJ2-7; 7 nucleotides match TRBD1. Losses at the gene ends were 5 bases for V and 4 bases for J; bases not matched to a gene: 11. This CDR3 is 15 amino acids long. CDR1 is MDHEN and CDR2 is SYDVKM in the germline V gene. The CDR3 reads CASSPETGKRYEQYF. The CDR3 nucleotides are TGTGCCAGCAGTCCTGAGACAGGGAAAAGGTACGAGCAGTACTTC.